This T cell receptor (beta chain) appears in the sequencing data of a study of T cell responses to AZD1222 COVID-19 vaccine. With regard to this clone: The antigen remains undetermined.

Produced via immunoSEQ multiplex PCR; TCRdb's table is partial and in-frame only. The sample carries approximately 90,000 clones, over 85% recorded once. Notes on the study in general: Compared with day 0, the breadth and depth of the Spike-specific TCR repertoire rose significantly after two doses of AZD1222. Dominant CD4 TCR responses targeted spike regions 160-218 and 743-854.

The receptor was derived from an adult in good health. The sequencing used peripheral blood, collected on day 0 of AZD1222 vaccination.

The CDR3 sequence is CASSSDRGRETQYF. The DNA of the CDR3 is TGTGCCAGCAGCTCGGACAGGGGGCGAGAGACCCAGTACTTC. The chain employs TRBV7-2 and TRBJ2-5; 11 bases align to TRBD1. This CDR3 is built from 14 residues. Germline V gene data show CDR1 as SGHTA and CDR2 as FQGNSA. Trimming removed 4 bases from V and 4 bases from J; junction bases left unmatched: 2.